This section outlines one T cell receptor (beta chain) sequence together with its context. Its antigen is unidentified. This CDR3 spans 14 amino acids. Trimming pared 3 bases from V and 1 base from J, leaving 9 bases between. Germline lookup yields CDR1 LNHDA and CDR2 SQIVND (reference sequence). Data came from immunoSEQ multiplex PCR; TCRdb stores just in-frame clones and leaves some out. The sample carries about 65,000 clones, roughly 89% recorded once. These data belong to a study of OX40 agonist ivuxolimab in advanced cancers. The wider study: The dose of intravenous ivuxolimab that patients received every 2 weeks ranged from 0.01 to 10 mg/kg. Partial responses were achieved by three patients, one with hepatocellular carcinoma and two with cutaneous melanoma. Prior therapy, whether anti-PD-1, anti-PD-L1 or anti-CTLA-4, was allowed, and under 50% had some.

Study results and caveats: Clonal expansion in partial responders at 0.1-3.0 mg/kg ranked among the lowest.

The sequence derives from an adult with an advanced solid tumor such as melanoma, head and neck, liver or kidney cancer. The starting material was CD4+ or CD8+ T cells sorted from blood, obtained in a trial of the OX40 agonist ivuxolimab. The chain employs TRBV19 and TRBJ1-1, with D unresolved. CDR3: CASSIGPKNTEAFF. The CDR3 DNA sequence: TGTGCCAGTAGTATCGGCCCGAAGAACACTGAAGCTTTCTTT.